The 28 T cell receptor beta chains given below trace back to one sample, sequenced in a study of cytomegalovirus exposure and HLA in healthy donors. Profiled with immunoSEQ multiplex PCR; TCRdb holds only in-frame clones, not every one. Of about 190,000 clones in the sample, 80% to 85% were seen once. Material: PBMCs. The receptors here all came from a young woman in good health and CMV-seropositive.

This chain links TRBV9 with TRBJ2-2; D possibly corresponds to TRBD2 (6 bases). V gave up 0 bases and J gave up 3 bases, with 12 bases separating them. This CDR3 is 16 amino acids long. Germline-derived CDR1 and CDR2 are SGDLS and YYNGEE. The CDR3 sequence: CASSVGPAGHTGELFF. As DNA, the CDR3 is TGTGCCAGCAGCGTAGGCCCGGCGGGGCACACCGGGGAGCTGTTTTTT.

The CDR3 here is CASPPNHRGENEQYF. The CDR3 DNA reads as TGTGCCAGCCCCCCCAACCACAGGGGAGAGAACGAGCAGTACTTC. The chain employs TRBV21-1 and TRBJ2-7; the D call of TRBD1 is as the table states it, not checked on the DNA. TRBV21-1 is marked as a pseudogene. The CDR3 has 15 amino acids.

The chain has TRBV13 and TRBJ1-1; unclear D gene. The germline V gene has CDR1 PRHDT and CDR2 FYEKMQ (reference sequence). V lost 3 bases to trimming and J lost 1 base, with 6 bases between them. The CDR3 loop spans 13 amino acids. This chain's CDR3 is CASSFSGNTEAFF. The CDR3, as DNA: TGTGCCAGCAGCTTCAGCGGGAACACTGAAGCTTTCTTT.

CDR3 protein: CASSFPRGEGNEQFF. The CDR3 nucleotides read TGCGCCAGCAGCTTTCCAAGGGGGGAGGGCAATGAGCAGTTCTTC. The chain employs TRBV5-1 and TRBJ2-1, with TRBD2 as a possible D gene (7 bases). Trimming left V 2 bases short and J 6 bases short, with 15 bases between. Per the germline V gene, CDR1 is SGHRS and CDR2 is YFSETQ. This CDR3 comprises 15 residues.

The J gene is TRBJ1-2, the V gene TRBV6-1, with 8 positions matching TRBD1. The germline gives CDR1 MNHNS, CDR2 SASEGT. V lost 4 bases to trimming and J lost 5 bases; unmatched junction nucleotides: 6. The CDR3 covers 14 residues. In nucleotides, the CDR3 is TGTGCCAGCAGTGCAGTCGGGACAGGATATGGCTACACCTTC. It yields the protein CASSAVGTGYGYTF.

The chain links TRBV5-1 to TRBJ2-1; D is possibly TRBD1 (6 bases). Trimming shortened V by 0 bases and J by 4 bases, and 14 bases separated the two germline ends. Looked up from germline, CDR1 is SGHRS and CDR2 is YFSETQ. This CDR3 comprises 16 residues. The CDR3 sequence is CASSLDPQGIYNEQFF. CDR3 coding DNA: TGCGCCAGCAGCTTGGATCCCCAGGGGATTTACAATGAGCAGTTCTTC.

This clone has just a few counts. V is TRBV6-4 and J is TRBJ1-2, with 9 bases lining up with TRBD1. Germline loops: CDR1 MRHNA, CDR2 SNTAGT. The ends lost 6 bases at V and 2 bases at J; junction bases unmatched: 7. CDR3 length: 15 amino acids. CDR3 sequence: CASREQGARNYGYTF. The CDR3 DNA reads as TGTGCCAGCAGGGAACAGGGGGCTCGGAACTATGGCTACACCTTC.

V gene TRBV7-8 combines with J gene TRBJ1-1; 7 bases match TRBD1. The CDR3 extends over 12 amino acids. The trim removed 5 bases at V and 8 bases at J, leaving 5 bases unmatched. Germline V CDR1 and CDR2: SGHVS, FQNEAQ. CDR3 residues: CASSVGQAEAFF. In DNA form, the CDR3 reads TGTGCCAGCAGCGTTGGACAGGCGGAAGCTTTCTTT.

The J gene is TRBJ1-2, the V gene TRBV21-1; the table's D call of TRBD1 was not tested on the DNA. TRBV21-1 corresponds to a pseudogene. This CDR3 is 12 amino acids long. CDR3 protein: CASSTYRGGYTF. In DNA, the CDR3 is TGTGCCAGCAGCACTTACAGGGGTGGCTACACCTTC.

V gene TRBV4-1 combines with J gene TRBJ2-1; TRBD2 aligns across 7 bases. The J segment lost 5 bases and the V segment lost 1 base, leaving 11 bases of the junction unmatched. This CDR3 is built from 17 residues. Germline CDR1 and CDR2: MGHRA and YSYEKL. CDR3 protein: CASSQVKPAGRHNEQFF. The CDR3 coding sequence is TGCGCCAGCAGCCAAGTCAAGCCAGCGGGGAGACACAATGAGCAGTTCTTC.

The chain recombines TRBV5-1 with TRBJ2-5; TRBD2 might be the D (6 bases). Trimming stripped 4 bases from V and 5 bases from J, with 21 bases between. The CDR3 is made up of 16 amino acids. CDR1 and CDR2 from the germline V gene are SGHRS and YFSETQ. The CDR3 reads CASSNYGTARGETQYF. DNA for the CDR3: TGCGCCAGCAGCAATTACGGGACTGCCCGGGGGGAGACCCAGTACTTC.

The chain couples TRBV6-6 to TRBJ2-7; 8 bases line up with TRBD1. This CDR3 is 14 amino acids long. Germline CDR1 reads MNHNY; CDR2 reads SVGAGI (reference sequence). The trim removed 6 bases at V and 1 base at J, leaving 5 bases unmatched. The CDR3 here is CASSRGQGSYEQYF. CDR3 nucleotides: TGTGCCAGCAGCCGCGGACAGGGATCCTACGAGCAGTACTTC.

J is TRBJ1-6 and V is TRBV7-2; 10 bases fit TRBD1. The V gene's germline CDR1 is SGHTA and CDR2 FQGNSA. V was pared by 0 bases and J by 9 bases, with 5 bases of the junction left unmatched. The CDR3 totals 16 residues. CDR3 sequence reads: CASSLAPTGGGSPLHF. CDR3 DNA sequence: TGTGCCAGCAGCTTAGCCCCGACAGGGGGCGGTTCACCCCTCCACTTT.

This CDR3 reads CASTDPTGGGTGELFF. CDR3 bases: TGTGCCAGCACCGACCCGACAGGGGGCGGCACCGGGGAGCTGTTTTTT. The V gene is TRBV7-6, the J gene TRBJ2-2; 10 nucleotides align to TRBD1. V lost 7 bases to trimming and J lost 4 bases; unmatched junction nucleotides: 9. There are 16 residues in the CDR3. Germline CDR1 is SGHVS and CDR2 is FNYEAQ.

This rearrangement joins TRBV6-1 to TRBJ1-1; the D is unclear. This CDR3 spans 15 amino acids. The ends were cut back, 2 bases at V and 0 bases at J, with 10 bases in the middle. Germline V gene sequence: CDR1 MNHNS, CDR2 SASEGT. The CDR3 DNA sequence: TGTGCCAGCAGTGAACCGGGGAGGGTGAACACTGAAGCTTTCTTT. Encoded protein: CASSEPGRVNTEAFF.

This CDR3 reads CASTLGGIYNSPLHF. CDR3 coding DNA: TGTGCCAGCACACTGGGGGGAATCTATAATTCACCCCTCCACTTT. The rearrangement links TRBV6-5 to TRBJ1-6; TRBD1 might be the D (5 bases). Germline lookup yields CDR1 MNHEY and CDR2 SVGAGI. Trimming removed 7 bases at V and 3 bases at J, with 13 bases between. The CDR3 totals 15 residues.

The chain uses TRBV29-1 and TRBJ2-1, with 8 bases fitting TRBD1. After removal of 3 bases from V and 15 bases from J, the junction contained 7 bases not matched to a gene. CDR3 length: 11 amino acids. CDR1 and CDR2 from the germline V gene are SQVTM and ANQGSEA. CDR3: CSVERDRYWFF. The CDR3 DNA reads TGCAGCGTTGAGCGGGACAGGTATTGGTTCTTC.

CDR3 nucleotides: TGTGCCAGCAGCAAAGGGGGACCTGGGGCCAACGTCCTGACTTTC. Protein product: CASSKGGPGANVLTF. The V and J genes are TRBV7-3 and TRBJ2-6; D perhaps matches TRBD1 (6 bases). Germline V lookup: CDR1 SGHTA, CDR2 FQGTGA. The V and J ends lost 5 bases and 2 bases respectively, with 10 bases between them. The CDR3 consists of 15 residues.

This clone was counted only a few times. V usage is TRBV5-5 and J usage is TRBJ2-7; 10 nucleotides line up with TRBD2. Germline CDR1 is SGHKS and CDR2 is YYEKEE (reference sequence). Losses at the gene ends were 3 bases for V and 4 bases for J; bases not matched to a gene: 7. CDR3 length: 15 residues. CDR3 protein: CASSSLLAGGYEQYF. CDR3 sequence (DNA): TGTGCCAGCAGCTCCCTCTTAGCGGGGGGTTACGAGCAGTACTTC.

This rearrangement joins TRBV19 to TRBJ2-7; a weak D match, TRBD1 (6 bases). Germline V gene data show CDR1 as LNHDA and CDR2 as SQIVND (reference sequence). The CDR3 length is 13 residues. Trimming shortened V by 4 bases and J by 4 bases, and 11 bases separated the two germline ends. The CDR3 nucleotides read TGTGCCAGTAGTACACAGGGTCGGTACGAGCAGTACTTC. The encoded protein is CASSTQGRYEQYF.

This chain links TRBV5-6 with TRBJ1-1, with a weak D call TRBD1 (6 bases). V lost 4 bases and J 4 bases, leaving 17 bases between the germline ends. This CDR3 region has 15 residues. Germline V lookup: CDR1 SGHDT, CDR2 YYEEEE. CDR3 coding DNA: TGTGCCAGCAGCCGGTATGGGGGCGCGGGCACTGAAGCTTTCTTT. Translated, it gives CASSRYGGAGTEAFF.

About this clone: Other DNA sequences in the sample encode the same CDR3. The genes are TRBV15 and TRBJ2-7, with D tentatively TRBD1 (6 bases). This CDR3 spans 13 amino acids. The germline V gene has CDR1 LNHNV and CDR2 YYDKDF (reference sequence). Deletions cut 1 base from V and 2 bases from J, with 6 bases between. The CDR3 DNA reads TGTGCCACCAGCAGAGGGGACACCTACGAGCAGTACTTC. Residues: CATSRGDTYEQYF.

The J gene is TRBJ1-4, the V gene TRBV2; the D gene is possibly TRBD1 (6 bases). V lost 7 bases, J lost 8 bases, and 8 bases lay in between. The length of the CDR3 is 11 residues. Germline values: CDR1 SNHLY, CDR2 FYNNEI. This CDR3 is CASTQGEKLFF. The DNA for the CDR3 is TGTGCCAGCACCCAGGGGGAAAAACTGTTTTTT. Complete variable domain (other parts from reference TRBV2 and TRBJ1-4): EPEVTQTPSHQVTQMGQEVILRCVPISNHLYFYWYRQILGQKVEFLVSFYNNEISEKSEIFDDQFSVERPDGSNFTLKIRSTKLEDSAMYFCASTQGEKLFFGSGTQLSVL.

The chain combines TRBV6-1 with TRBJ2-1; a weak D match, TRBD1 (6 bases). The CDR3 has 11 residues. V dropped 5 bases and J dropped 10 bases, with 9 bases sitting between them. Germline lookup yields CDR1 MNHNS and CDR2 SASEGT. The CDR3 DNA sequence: TGTGCCAGCAGTCCGGGACACGAGCAGTTCTTC. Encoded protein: CASSPGHEQFF.

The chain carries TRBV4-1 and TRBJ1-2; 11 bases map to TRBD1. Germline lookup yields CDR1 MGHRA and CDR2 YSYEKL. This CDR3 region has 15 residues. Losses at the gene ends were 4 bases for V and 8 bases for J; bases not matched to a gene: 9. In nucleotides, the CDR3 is TGCGCCAGCAGCCTACCATGGACAGGGGGCGAGGGCTACACCTTC. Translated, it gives CASSLPWTGGEGYTF.

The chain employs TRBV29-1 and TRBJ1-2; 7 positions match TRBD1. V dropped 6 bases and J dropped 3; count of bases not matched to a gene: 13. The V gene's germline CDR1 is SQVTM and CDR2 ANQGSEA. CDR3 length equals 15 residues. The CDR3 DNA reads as TGCAGCGTCAGGGACGACAGGGCCGGTTACTATGGCTACACCTTC. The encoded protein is CSVRDDRAGYYGYTF.

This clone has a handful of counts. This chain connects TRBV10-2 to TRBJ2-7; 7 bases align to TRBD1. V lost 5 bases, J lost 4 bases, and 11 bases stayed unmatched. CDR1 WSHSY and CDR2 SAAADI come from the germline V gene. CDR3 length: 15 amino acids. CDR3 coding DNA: TGCGCCAGCAGTATCCGGCAGGGGGTTGGATACGAGCAGTACTTC. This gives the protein CASSIRQGVGYEQYF.

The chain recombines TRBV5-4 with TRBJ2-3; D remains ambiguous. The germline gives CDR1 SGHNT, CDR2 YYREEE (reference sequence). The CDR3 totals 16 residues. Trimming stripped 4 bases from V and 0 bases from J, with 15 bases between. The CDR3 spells CASSRVSGGSTDTQYF. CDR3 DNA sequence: TGTGCCAGCAGCCGCGTGAGTGGCGGAAGCACAGATACGCAGTATTTT.